The 21 T cell receptor beta chains given below trace back to one sample, sequenced in a study of Ad26.COV2.S vaccination and SARS-CoV-2 variants. Sequencing was performed with immunoSEQ multiplex PCR; in TCRdb, only in-frame clones are kept and a portion is missing. The table includes more than 40,000 clones, roughly 84% detected once. Here the sequenced sample was peripheral blood, taken after recovery from COVID-19. The receptors stem from a human donor who had recovered from COVID-19.

The genes are TRBV18 and TRBJ2-2; D unresolved. The CDR3 contains 15 residues. The germline CDR1 and CDR2 sequences are KGHSH and LQKENI. Trimming removed 4 bases at V and 5 bases at J, with 14 bases between. CDR3 DNA: TGTGCCAGCTCACGTCTACGGGTGGAAACCGGGGAGCTGTTTTTT. Translation gives CASSRLRVETGELFF.

The chain uses TRBV6-5 and TRBJ2-1; D is unclear. The germline V and J ends were trimmed by 6 bases and 4 bases, with 7 bases remaining between them. The CDR3 contains 12 residues. From germline, CDR1 is MNHEY and CDR2 SVGAGI. The CDR3: CASRTTYNEQFF. The CDR3 coding sequence is TGTGCCAGCAGGACAACTTACAATGAGCAGTTCTTC.

This sequence joins TRBV11-3 and TRBJ2-5; TRBD2 matches 8 bases. Trimming cost V 6 bases and J 5 bases; bases outside gene matches: 8. This CDR3 contains 14 residues. Germline loops: CDR1 SGHNT, CDR2 YENEEA. The CDR3 DNA reads as TGTGCCAGCAGGGGACTAGACCTGCTCGAGACCCAGTACTTC. Amino acid sequence: CASRGLDLLETQYF.

The chain links TRBV5-1 to TRBJ2-1; tentative D call: TRBD1 (5 bases). Trimming removed 2 bases from V and 7 bases from J, with 7 bases in between. The germline V gene encodes CDR1 SGHRS and CDR2 YFSETQ. The CDR3 is made up of 12 amino acids. CDR3 sequence (DNA): TGCGCCAGCAGCTTCCAGGGAAATGAGCAGTTCTTC. This translates into CASSFQGNEQFF.

This clone was seen a handful of times. The chain employs TRBV3-1 (or the pseudogene TRBV3-2) and TRBJ1-4; D is undetermined. Per germline, CDR1 LGHDT and CDR2 YNNKEL (reference sequence). V lost 5 bases, J lost 7 bases, and 14 bases lay in between. CDR3 length: 14 amino acids. CDR3 protein: CASSLIGVGEKLFF. DNA for the CDR3: TGTGCCAGCAGCTTGATCGGTGTAGGTGAAAAACTGTTTTTT.

The gene calls are TRBV5-8 and TRBJ2-7; no firm D call. Germline CDR1 and CDR2: SGHTS and YDEGEE. Deletions cut 5 bases from V and 2 bases from J, with 17 bases between. This CDR3 has 15 amino acids. The CDR3 reads CASSSGSSPTYEQYF. For the CDR3, the DNA is TGTGCCAGCAGTTCCGGGTCTAGTCCTACCTACGAGCAGTACTTC.

This chain links TRBV5-1 with TRBJ2-3; 9 bases agree with TRBD1. CDR3 size: 15 residues. The V and J ends lost 3 bases and 2 bases, in that order; junction bases with no gene match: 4. Germline V CDR1 and CDR2: SGHRS, YFSETQ. CDR3 sequence (DNA): TGCGCCAGCAGCTGGGGGACAGGGAACACAGATACGCAGTATTTT. Its translation: CASSWGTGNTDTQYF.

The table lists this clone with a few counts. The V and J genes are TRBV6-5 and TRBJ2-2; D perhaps matches TRBD1 (6 bases). V gave up 6 bases and J gave up 0 bases, with 8 bases separating them. Germline CDR1 reads MNHEY; CDR2 reads SVGAGI. This CDR3 contains 14 residues. The DNA for the CDR3 is TGTGCCAGCAGGACAGGTACGAACACCGGGGAGCTGTTTTTT. Encoded protein: CASRTGTNTGELFF.

This clone is medium-sized (0.01 to 0.1%) in the sample. This sequence joins TRBV3-1 (or the pseudogene TRBV3-2) and TRBJ1-2; D perhaps matches TRBD1 (5 bases). This CDR3 has 13 residues. Trimming removed 10 bases at V and 8 bases at J, with 20 bases between. From germline, CDR1 is LGHDT and CDR2 YNNKEL (reference sequence). This CDR3 is CATLDTLGSGYTF. CDR3 coding DNA: TGTGCCACCCTGGACACCCTAGGGAGCGGCTACACCTTC.

The CDR3 loop reads CASSFPSGSGELFF. CDR3 coding DNA: TGCGCCAGCAGCTTCCCTTCCGGGTCTGGGGAGCTGTTTTTT. The chain recombines TRBV5-1 with TRBJ2-2; no definite D call. Germline lookup yields CDR1 SGHRS and CDR2 YFSETQ. The germline V and J ends were trimmed by 2 bases and 8 bases, with 13 bases remaining between them. The length of the CDR3 is 14 residues.

With respect to this clone: At one of its ends the junction is not consistent with the germline gene, which may arise from a read error. This sequence joins TRBV10-3 and TRBJ1-1; tentatively, D is TRBD1 (6 bases). The CDR3 is 13 amino acids. Looked up from germline, CDR1 is ENHRY and CDR2 is SYGVKD. The CDR3 sequence is CAISESGGTGAFF. CDR3 in DNA: TGTGCCATCAGTGAGTCAGGGGGAACTGGAGCTTTCTTT.

This chain connects TRBV4-2 to TRBJ2-7; 7 bases line up with TRBD1. Germline V lookup: CDR1 LGHNA, CDR2 YNFKEQ. J gave up 0 bases and V 0 bases, and 8 bases lay outside the gene matches. This CDR3 contains 17 residues. In nucleotides, the CDR3 is TGTGCCAGCAGCCAAGAGGGACAGTCACCTCTCTCCTACGAGCAGTACTTC. Translated: CASSQEGQSPLSYEQYF.

The chain joins TRBV7-8 to TRBJ2-3; D assignment may be TRBD1 or TRBD2 (5 bases each). Germline loops: CDR1 SGHVS, CDR2 FQNEAQ. V lost 4 bases to trimming and J lost 6 bases, with 17 bases between them. The CDR3 consists of 15 residues. The CDR3, as DNA: TGTGCCAGCAGCTCTTTAGCCGGAGAGGGGGATACGCAGTATTTT. It encodes CASSSLAGEGDTQYF.

CDR3 protein: CASSAYHRDPNEQFF. Written as DNA, the CDR3 is TGTGCCAGCAGCGCCTACCACAGGGACCCCAATGAGCAGTTCTTC. The chain links TRBV9 to TRBJ2-1, with D possibly matching TRBD1 (6 bases). Looked up from germline, CDR1 is SGDLS and CDR2 is YYNGEE. There are 15 residues in the CDR3. The V end was cut by 3 bases, the J end by 6 bases, with 16 bases between.

J is TRBJ1-3 and V is TRBV25-1, with D unresolved. Germline assignment: CDR1 MGHDK and CDR2 SYGVNS. There are 12 residues in the CDR3. The V end lost 3 bases, the J end lost 7 bases, and 7 bases lay between the germline ends. Here the CDR3 DNA reads TGTGCCAGCAGTGACTGGGGTAACACCATATATTTT. Encoded protein: CASSDWGNTIYF.

The chain employs TRBV15 and TRBJ1-4; the D is unclear. The CDR3 loop spans 16 amino acids. Germline assignment: CDR1 LNHNV and CDR2 YYDKDF (reference sequence). Trimming took off 1 base at V and 6 bases at J, with 15 bases between the two ends. The CDR3 sequence is CATSRGLTRRDEKLFF. As DNA, the CDR3 is TGTGCCACCAGCAGAGGACTCACAAGGCGGGATGAAAAACTGTTTTTT. Full variable domain (missing parts from reference TRBV15 and TRBJ1-4): DAMVIQNPRYQVTQFGKPVTLSCSQTLNHNVMYWYQQKSSQAPKLLFHYYDKDFNNEADTPDNFQSRRPNTSFCFLDIRSPGLGDTAMYLCATSRGLTRRDEKLFFGSGTQLSVL.

This clone was seen a few times. The J gene is TRBJ2-7, the V gene TRBV3-1 (or the pseudogene TRBV3-2); no firm D call. With 5 bases removed from V and 2 bases from J, the gap between germline ends came to 16 bases. This CDR3 comprises 15 residues. Germline CDR1 LGHDT, CDR2 YNNKEL (reference sequence). The CDR3 spells CASSSRRPPPYEQYF. The DNA for the CDR3 is TGTGCCAGCAGCTCCCGACGGCCGCCTCCCTACGAGCAGTACTTC.

The V and J genes are TRBV29-1 and TRBJ1-2; TRBD1 might be the D (5 bases). V shed 0 bases and J shed 2 bases, with 7 bases lying between them. CDR1 SQVTM and CDR2 ANQGSEA come from the germline V gene. The CDR3 loop spans 13 amino acids. CDR3 nucleotide sequence: TGCAGCGTTGAAGATTGGGGGAACTATGGCTACACCTTC. It codes for CSVEDWGNYGYTF.

The chain combines TRBV10-3 with TRBJ2-3, with TRBD2 identical over 9 bases. This CDR3 has 14 amino acids. The V and J ends lost 9 bases and 0 bases, in that order; junction bases with no gene match: 4. Germline V CDR1 and CDR2: ENHRY, SYGVKD. CDR3 sequence reads: CAIRLAASTDTQYF. CDR3 coding DNA: TGTGCCATTCGACTAGCGGCTAGCACAGATACGCAGTATTTT.

The chain joins TRBV6-5 to TRBJ1-1; 7 bases map to TRBD1. This CDR3 is 13 amino acids long. Germline V lookup: CDR1 MNHEY, CDR2 SVGAGI. V lost 6 bases to trimming and J lost 5 bases; unmatched junction nucleotides: 6. CDR3 residues: CASRWGQITEAFF. The CDR3 region has the DNA TGTGCCAGCAGATGGGGACAGATTACTGAAGCTTTCTTT.

The chain combines TRBV2 with TRBJ1-4, with 7 bases fitting TRBD1. After removal of 4 bases from V and 8 bases from J, the junction contained 13 bases not matched to a gene. The CDR3 consists of 16 residues. The V gene's germline CDR1 is SNHLY and CDR2 FYNNEI. CDR3 sequence: CASSGPRADRVEKLFF. CDR3 sequence (DNA): TGTGCCAGCAGTGGACCCCGAGCCGACAGGGTCGAAAAACTGTTTTTT.